This T cell receptor beta chain was recovered during a study of response to subunit inactivated influenza vaccine. General study points: The study's authors posited that every seasonal influenza vaccination enlists few new T cells.

The ends were cut back, 3 bases at V and 8 bases at J, with 7 bases in the middle. The CDR3 consists of 11 residues. TCRdb re-derived calls from the RT-PCR reads in MiXCR, one entry per CDR3 protein. The sample holds hundreds of thousands of distinct CDR3 sequences, approximately 17% seen once. Points on this clonotype: The antigen is unknown.

The clonotype originates from a man aged 45-60 years who received an inactivated influenza vaccine. This sequence joins TRBV12-3 or TRBV12-4 and TRBJ1-2; the D is unclear. The sequencing used PBMCs from blood, collected roughly 5 days after vaccination. The CDR3 DNA follows: TGTGCCAGCAGTTTTGGATGGGGCTACACCTTC. Its translation: CASSFGWGYTF.